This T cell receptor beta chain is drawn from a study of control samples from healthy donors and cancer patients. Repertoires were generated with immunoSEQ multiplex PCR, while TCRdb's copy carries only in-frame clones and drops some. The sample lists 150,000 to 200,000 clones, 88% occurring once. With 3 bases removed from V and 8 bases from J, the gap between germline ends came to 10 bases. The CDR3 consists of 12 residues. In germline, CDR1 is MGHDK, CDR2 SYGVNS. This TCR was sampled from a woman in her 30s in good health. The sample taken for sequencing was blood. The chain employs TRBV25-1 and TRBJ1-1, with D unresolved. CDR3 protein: CASSDWGIEAFF. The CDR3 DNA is TGTGCCAGCAGTGACTGGGGAATAGAAGCTTTCTTT.